One and the same sample provided the 21 T cell receptor beta chains below, sequenced in a study of T cell responses to AZD1222 COVID-19 vaccine. Sequenced by immunoSEQ multiplex PCR; TCRdb stores in-frame clones only, minus some. The table has around 200,000 clones, around 94% seen once. This sample comprised peripheral blood, obtained 28 days after the second AZD1222 dose. These receptors all come from an adult who received the AZD1222 COVID-19 vaccine.

The chain is built from TRBV6-1 and TRBJ2-5; D perhaps matches TRBD1 (7 bases). CDR3 length equals 16 residues. From germline, CDR1 is MNHNS and CDR2 SASEGT. The V and J ends lost 3 bases and 6 bases respectively, with 20 bases between them. This CDR3 reads CASSDVTGPGRKTQYF. The CDR3 DNA is TGTGCCAGCAGTGACGTGACAGGGCCGGGGAGGAAGACCCAGTACTTC.

The gene calls are TRBV5-1 and TRBJ2-1; 13 positions agree with TRBD2. CDR1 SGHRS and CDR2 YFSETQ come from the germline V gene. There are 15 residues in the CDR3. V trimming: 4 bases; J trimming: 5 bases; junction bases outside the gene matches: 3. CDR3 in DNA: TGCGCCAGCAGCCCGGGACTAGCGGGGAACAATGAGCAGTTCTTC. Translating it yields CASSPGLAGNNEQFF.

This chain joins TRBV7-9 and TRBJ2-5; D is ambiguous. The CDR3 spans 14 residues. Germline loops: CDR1 SEHNR, CDR2 FQNEAQ (reference sequence). Trimming stripped 4 bases from V and 3 bases from J, with 12 bases between. For the CDR3, the DNA is TGTGCCAGCAGCTCGTCCCCAGGAGAAGAGACCCAGTACTTC. Protein product: CASSSSPGEETQYF.

V is TRBV18 and J is TRBJ2-7, with 9 nucleotides matching TRBD2. V lost 1 base and J lost 3; bases outside the gene matches: 7. Germline V gene data show CDR1 as KGHSH and CDR2 as LQKENI. This CDR3 is 16 amino acids long. CDR3 residues: CASSPRWSAGGYEQYF. CDR3 in DNA: TGTGCCAGCTCACCACGTTGGTCAGCGGGAGGCTACGAGCAGTACTTC. Drawing the rest from reference TRBV18 and TRBJ2-7, the complete variable domain is NAGVMQNPRHLVRRRGQEARLRCSPMKGHSHVYWYRQLPEEGLKFMVYLQKENIIDESGMPKERFSAEFPKEGPSILRIQQVVRGDSAAYFCASSPRWSAGGYEQYFGPGTRLTVT.

The chain recombines TRBV7-9 with TRBJ1-5; the D is unclear. The CDR3 is 14 residues long. Germline V lookup: CDR1 SEHNR, CDR2 FQNEAQ (reference sequence). V lost 2 bases, J lost 10 bases, and 15 bases lay in between. The CDR3 nucleotides read TGTGCCAGCAGCTTACGGCTAGGGTCTGATCCCCAGCATTTT. The encoded protein is CASSLRLGSDPQHF.

This chain uses TRBV9 with TRBJ1-2, with a weak D call TRBD1 (6 bases). CDR1 and CDR2 from the germline V gene are SGDLS and YYNGEE. V lost 0 bases to trimming and J lost 2 bases, with 11 bases between them. The CDR3 spans 15 residues. CDR3 in amino acids: CASSVGGGRNYGYTF. CDR3 nucleotide sequence: TGTGCCAGCAGCGTAGGGGGGGGCCGCAACTATGGCTACACCTTC.

This chain uses TRBV13 with TRBJ2-1; TRBD2 matches 10 bases. The CDR3 runs to 16 residues. Trimming at V came to 0 bases and at J to 8 bases, leaving 7 bases not matched to a gene. Per germline, CDR1 PRHDT and CDR2 FYEKMQ (reference sequence). CDR3 bases: TGTGCCAGCAGCTTAGGGCCTAGCGGGAGATACGATGAGCAGTTCTTC. Its protein is CASSLGPSGRYDEQFF. Looking up the rest from reference TRBV13 and TRBJ2-1 gives the full variable domain: AAGVIQSPRHLIKEKRETATLKCYPIPRHDTVYWYQQGPGQDPQFLISFYEKMQSDKGSIPDRFSAQQFSDYHSELNMSSLELGDSALYFCASSLGPSGRYDEQFFGPGTRLTVL.

The rearrangement uses TRBV11-2 and TRBJ2-2; tentatively, D is TRBD2 (5 bases). V gave up 4 bases and J gave up 4 bases, with 13 bases separating them. CDR1 is SGHAT, CDR2 FQNNGV, per germline. This CDR3 is 15 amino acids long. The CDR3 nucleotides read TGTGCCAGCAGCTCCCGTCGAGAGGGCACCGGGGAGCTGTTTTTT. The encoded protein is CASSSRREGTGELFF.

The V call is TRBV5-1, the J call TRBJ1-1; D possibly corresponds to TRBD1 (6 bases). The CDR3 consists of 13 residues. Germline assignment: CDR1 SGHRS and CDR2 YFSETQ. V lost 4 bases to trimming and J lost 6 bases, with 13 bases between them. CDR3 loop: CASSVTGSPEAFF. For the CDR3, the DNA is TGCGCCAGCAGCGTGACAGGTTCCCCTGAAGCTTTCTTT.

This clone was found once. This sequence joins TRBV6-5 and TRBJ2-3; a possible D gene is TRBD2 (6 bases). The CDR3 extends over 14 amino acids. With 6 bases removed from V and 0 bases from J, the gap between germline ends came to 10 bases. Germline V gene data show CDR1 as MNHEY and CDR2 as SVGAGI. The chain's CDR3 is CASRPGLSTDTQYF. The DNA for the CDR3 is TGTGCCAGCAGGCCGGGACTTAGCACAGATACGCAGTATTTT.

This clone was counted a single time. The rearrangement links TRBV10-3 to TRBJ2-1; no clear D. V was cut by 7 bases and J by 7 bases, with 23 bases left in between. Germline V gene sequence: CDR1 ENHRY, CDR2 SYGVKD. This CDR3 region has 16 residues. Written as DNA, the CDR3 is TGTGCCATCAACGTATGGAACCCGAAGATAAGTAATGAGCAGTTCTTC. Its protein product is CAINVWNPKISNEQFF.

Regarding this clone: The junction departs from germline at one end; a sequencing error may be responsible. Written as DNA, the CDR3 is TGTGCCAGCAGTGAAGGGTACAAGTGGTGGTTC. This encodes CASSEGYKWWF. The chain joins TRBV25-1 to TRBJ1-2; D uncertain. The germline V gene encodes CDR1 MGHDK and CDR2 SYGVNS. The CDR3 is 11 residues long.

The rearrangement links TRBV4-2 to TRBJ2-3, with 9 bases aligning to TRBD2. The ends lost 0 bases at V and 4 bases at J; junction bases unmatched: 5. The germline V gene has CDR1 LGHNA and CDR2 YNFKEQ. The CDR3 is 16 residues long. The CDR3 here is CASSQDEGGGADTQYF. The CDR3 DNA follows: TGTGCCAGCAGCCAAGATGAAGGCGGGGGGGCAGATACGCAGTATTTT.

This chain links TRBV4-2 with TRBJ1-6, with D possibly TRBD1 on 5 matching bases. V lost 3 bases to trimming and J lost 4 bases, with 16 bases between them. There are 17 residues in the CDR3. The germline CDR1 and CDR2 sequences are LGHNA and YNFKEQ. CDR3 residues: CASSQTRTGTYNSPLHF. The CDR3 DNA sequence: TGTGCCAGCAGCCAGACCCGGACGGGGACTTATAATTCACCCCTCCACTTT.

The genes are TRBV7-2 and TRBJ2-6; D remains ambiguous. V was clipped by 3 bases and J by 0 bases, with 6 bases between them. Germline-derived CDR1 and CDR2 are SGHTA and FQGNSA. The CDR3 runs 15 residues. The CDR3 DNA reads as TGTGCCAGCAGCTTTCAGAGCTCTGGGGCCAACGTCCTGACTTTC. Its protein product is CASSFQSSGANVLTF.

For this clone: This sample includes further DNA sequences coding for the same CDR3. V is TRBV7-8 and J is TRBJ1-1; D uncertain. V was cut by 2 bases and J by 1 base, with 5 bases left in between. The CDR3 length is 13 residues. Germline CDR1 reads SGHVS; CDR2 reads FQNEAQ. CDR3 in amino acids: CASSLQENTEAFF. As DNA, the CDR3 is TGTGCCAGCAGCTTACAGGAGAACACTGAAGCTTTCTTT.

The V and J genes are TRBV27 and TRBJ2-2; the match to TRBD2 covers 7 bases. The CDR3 length is 18 residues. Looked up from germline, CDR1 is MNHEY and CDR2 is SMNVEV (reference sequence). V trimming: 5 bases; J trimming: 2 bases; junction bases outside the gene matches: 14. The CDR3 loop reads CASSHLKGAGLNTGELFF. The CDR3 bases are TGTGCCAGCAGTCATCTTAAGGGAGCGGGACTTAACACCGGGGAGCTGTTTTTT.

The chain couples TRBV15 to TRBJ2-7; 8 bases are a match to TRBD1. The CDR3 is made up of 16 amino acids. CDR1 is LNHNV and CDR2 is YYDKDF in the germline V gene (reference sequence). V dropped 0 bases and J dropped 7; count of bases not matched to a gene: 11. The DNA for the CDR3 is TGTGCCACCAGCAGAGATAGGGACAGGACCGTCTGGGAGCAGTACTTC. Amino acids: CATSRDRDRTVWEQYF.

The chain employs TRBV28 and TRBJ1-5; no clear D gene. This CDR3 spans 13 amino acids. Per the germline V gene, CDR1 is MDHEN and CDR2 is SYDVKM. Trimming stripped 2 bases from V and 6 bases from J, with 8 bases between. The CDR3 coding sequence is TGTGCCAGCAGTTTAGTGGAATTTCAGCCCCAGCATTTT. Translating it yields CASSLVEFQPQHF. Complete variable domain (other parts from reference TRBV28 and TRBJ1-5): DVKVTQSSRYLVKRTGEKVFLECVQDMDHENMFWYRQDPGLGLRLIYFSYDVKMKEKGDIPEGYSVSREKKERFSLILESASTNQTSMYLCASSLVEFQPQHFGDGTRLSIL.

The V and J genes are TRBV6-4 and TRBJ1-1; TRBD1 aligns across 7 bases. Unmatched junction bases numbered 1, after V lost 5 bases and J lost 1 base. Germline CDR1 and CDR2: MRHNA and SNTAGT. The CDR3 length is 13 residues. The CDR3 loop is CASSTGANTEAFF. The CDR3 region has the DNA TGTGCCAGCAGTACAGGGGCGAACACTGAAGCTTTCTTT.

The V and J genes are TRBV19 and TRBJ1-6; D is undetermined. CDR3 length equals 15 residues. V was cut by 7 bases and J by 12 bases, with 22 bases left in between. Germline-derived CDR1 and CDR2 are LNHDA and SQIVND (reference sequence). Written as DNA, the CDR3 is TGTGCCAGTACCTCCGGCCTCGGCCGTAAGAGACCCCTCCACTTT. Its protein is CASTSGLGRKRPLHF.